The rows below give T cell receptor beta chains drawn from one sample of a study of blood T cell repertoires in COVID-19. Clones were sequenced by immunoSEQ multiplex PCR, and TCRdb holds only the in-frame ones, with some missing. The sample records 150,000 or so clones, roughly 91% being singletons. The specimen sequenced was peripheral blood. The receptor set was obtained from a man between 60 and 75 years old with active or convalescent COVID-19. Each CDR3 is given with its conserved first and last residue. Fields, in order: V gene, J gene, CDR3 protein.

TRBV7-2,TRBJ2-5,CASSWDRGREETQYF
TRBV21-1,TRBJ1-5,CASSLRPPGQPQHF
TRBV27,TRBJ1-1,CASRSMNTEAFF
TRBV6-5,TRBJ1-5,CASSPRGPQPQHF
TRBV30,TRBJ2-7,CAWSYPRQESSYEQYF
TRBV15,TRBJ2-7,CATSRDLAGGREQYF
TRBV7-7,TRBJ2-7,CASSLAPGLSEQYF
TRBV5-5,TRBJ2-7,CASSLADRGPYEQYF
TRBV9,TRBJ2-7,CASSVEIAGESEQYF
TRBV30,TRBJ1-5,CAWNLEANQPQHF
TRBV5-4,TRBJ1-6,CASSLGSSYNSPLHF
TRBV19,TRBJ1-5,CASKPRWGVNQPQHF
TRBV5-6,TRBJ2-7,CASSQLPYEQYF
TRBV15,TRBJ2-6,CATSAPRAGRGGANVLTF
TRBV18,TRBJ1-2,CASSASRDGTAYGYTF
TRBV28,TRBJ2-1,CASSRRLAGGTNNEQFF
TRBV6-2/TRBV6-3,TRBJ2-1,CASSPISGRSEQFF
TRBV27,TRBJ2-2,CASSSFLRAGELFF
TRBV19,TRBJ1-1,CASRRRGALENTEAFF
TRBV6-5,TRBJ1-2,CASGTKGGGYTF
TRBV28,TRBJ1-2,CASGQGALPGYTF
TRBV19,TRBJ1-5,CASSMWSGSGQPQHF
TRBV3-1/TRBV3-2,TRBJ2-7,CASSPPVAGAYEQYF
TRBV2,TRBJ1-5,CASSESWGGVNQPQHF
TRBV6-1,TRBJ1-5,CASRGGTVNQPQHF
TRBV5-8,TRBJ2-1,CASSLQRGSSYNEQFF
TRBV10-3,TRBJ2-6,CATGGQEVEAGANVLTF
TRBV7-2,TRBJ2-3,CASSKQIASTDTQYF
TRBV4-3,TRBJ1-5,CASSQDNPRTGVNQPQHF
TRBV5-1,TRBJ2-7,CASSLGGTSSYEQYF
TRBV15,TRBJ2-3,CATEYGPGTDTQYF
TRBV6-5,TRBJ1-1,CASSSRDRGGEAFF
TRBV6-5,TRBJ2-1,CASSYGAIRNEQFF
TRBV3-1/TRBV3-2,TRBJ2-6,CASSLHSGANVLTF
TRBV28,TRBJ1-4,CASSSLGGYREKLFF
TRBV24-1,TRBJ2-5,CATSPSRGSGETQYF
TRBV5-4,TRBJ1-2,CASSRLEISNYGYTF
TRBV3-1/TRBV3-2,TRBJ1-1,CASSQRQGEAFF
TRBV19,TRBJ2-5,CASSVRTAGETQYF
TRBV5-6,TRBJ2-1,CASSPRLFSNEQFF
TRBV6-1,TRBJ2-2,CASSDLSAGGPSGELFF
TRBV5-1,TRBJ2-7,CASSSTLGLAPAYEQYF
TRBV7-2,TRBJ1-1,CASSFPTGNTEAFF
TRBV9,TRBJ1-1,CASSAKQGAVTEAFF